This TCR beta chain came from a study of CD8 T cells in ankylosing spondylitis. Findings and caveats of the study: About 8 highly homologous variants made up a TCR beta motif, and this motif appeared characteristic of ankylosing spondylitis blood. Earlier studies detected some motif variants in reactive arthritis synovial fluid and blood. Peripheral blood held disease-linked clones only at relatively low frequency, and these were CD8+. Within matched ankylosing spondylitis synovial fluid, disease-linked clones were reportedly significantly enriched.

This clonotype appeared many times. Its matching antigen is unknown. Preparation of TCR beta libraries was done by quantitative 5'-RACE with molecular barcodes. MiXCR, applied by TCRdb to the 5' RACE reads, yields one record per CDR3 protein. This table has a few hundred thousand distinct CDR3 sequences, about 12% appearing once. Germline V lookup: CDR1 SEHNR, CDR2 FQNEAQ (reference sequence). CDR3 length: 12 residues. The junction had 1 base not matched to a gene; V was cut back by 1 base and J by 8 bases. The sample consisted of blood, either unsorted or a sorted T cell fraction (not recorded which). This TCR was sampled from a male donor with ankylosing spondylitis. The rearrangement uses TRBV7-9 and TRBJ1-2; 7 positions match TRBD1. Written as DNA, the CDR3 is TGTGCCAGCAGCTTAGAGGACAGGGGCTACACCTTC. Protein sequence: CASSLEDRGYTF.